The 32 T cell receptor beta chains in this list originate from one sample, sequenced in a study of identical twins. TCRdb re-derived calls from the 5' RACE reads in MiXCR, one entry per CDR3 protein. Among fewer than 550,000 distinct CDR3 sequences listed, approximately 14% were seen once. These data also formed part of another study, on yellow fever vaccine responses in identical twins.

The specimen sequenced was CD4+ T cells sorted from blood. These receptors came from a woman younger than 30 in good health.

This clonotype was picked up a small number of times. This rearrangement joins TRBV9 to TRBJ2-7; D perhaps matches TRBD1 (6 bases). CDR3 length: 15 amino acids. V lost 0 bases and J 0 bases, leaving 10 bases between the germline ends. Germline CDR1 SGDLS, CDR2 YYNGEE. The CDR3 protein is CASSVGQGPSYEQYF. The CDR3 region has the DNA TGTGCCAGCAGCGTAGGGCAGGGGCCCTCCTACGAGCAGTACTTC.

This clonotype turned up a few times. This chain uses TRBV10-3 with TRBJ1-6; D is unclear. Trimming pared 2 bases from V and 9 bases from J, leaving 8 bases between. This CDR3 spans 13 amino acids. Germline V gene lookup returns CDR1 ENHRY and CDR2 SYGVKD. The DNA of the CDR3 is TGTGCCATCAGTGAGGCGGTGGGTTCACCCCTCCACTTT. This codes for CAISEAVGSPLHF.

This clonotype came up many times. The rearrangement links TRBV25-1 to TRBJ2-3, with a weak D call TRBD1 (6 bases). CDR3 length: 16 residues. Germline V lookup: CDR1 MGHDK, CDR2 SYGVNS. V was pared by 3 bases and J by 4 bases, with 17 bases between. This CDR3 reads CASSEAAGVSSDTQYF. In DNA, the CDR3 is TGTGCCAGCAGTGAGGCGGCAGGGGTATCATCAGATACGCAGTATTTT.

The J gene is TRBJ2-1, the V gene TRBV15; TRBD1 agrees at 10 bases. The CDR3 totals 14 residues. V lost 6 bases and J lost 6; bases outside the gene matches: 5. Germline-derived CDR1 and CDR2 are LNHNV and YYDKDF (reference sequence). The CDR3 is CATRDRGPRNEQFF. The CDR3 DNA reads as TGTGCCACCAGAGACAGGGGGCCCCGCAATGAGCAGTTCTTC.

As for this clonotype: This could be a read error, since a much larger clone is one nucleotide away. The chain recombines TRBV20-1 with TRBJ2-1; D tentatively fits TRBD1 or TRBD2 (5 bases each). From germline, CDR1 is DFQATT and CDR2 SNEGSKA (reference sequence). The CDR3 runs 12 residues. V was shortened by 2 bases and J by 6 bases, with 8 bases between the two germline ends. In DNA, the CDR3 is TGCAGTGCTAGAACGGGGCTCAATGAGCAGTTCTTC. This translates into CSARTGLNEQFF.

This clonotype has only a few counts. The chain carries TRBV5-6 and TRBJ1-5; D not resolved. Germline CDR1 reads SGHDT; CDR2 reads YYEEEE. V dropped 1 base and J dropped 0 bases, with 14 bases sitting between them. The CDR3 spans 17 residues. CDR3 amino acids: CASSLSKGANSNQPQHF. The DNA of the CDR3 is TGTGCCAGCAGCTTGAGTAAGGGCGCGAATAGCAATCAGCCCCAGCATTTT. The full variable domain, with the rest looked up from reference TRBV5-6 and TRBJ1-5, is DAGVTQSPTHLIKTRGQQVTLRCSPKSGHDTVSWYQQALGQGPQFIFQYYEEEERQRGNFPDRFSGHQFPNYSSELNVNALLLGDSALYLCASSLSKGANSNQPQHFGDGTRLSIL.

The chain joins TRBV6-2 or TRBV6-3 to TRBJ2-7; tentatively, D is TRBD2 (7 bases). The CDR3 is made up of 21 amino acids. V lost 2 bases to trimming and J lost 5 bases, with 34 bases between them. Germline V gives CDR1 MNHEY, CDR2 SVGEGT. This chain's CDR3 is CASSYDVKGETGGRGSDEQYF. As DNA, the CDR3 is TGTGCCAGCAGTTACGATGTGAAGGGGGAAACTGGCGGGAGAGGAAGCGACGAGCAGTACTTC.

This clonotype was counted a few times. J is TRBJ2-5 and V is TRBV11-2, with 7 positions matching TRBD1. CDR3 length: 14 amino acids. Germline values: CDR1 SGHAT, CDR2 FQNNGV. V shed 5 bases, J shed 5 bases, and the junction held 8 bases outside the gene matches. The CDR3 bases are TGTGCCAGCAGCATACAGGGGAGTGTGGAGACCCAGTACTTC. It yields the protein CASSIQGSVETQYF.

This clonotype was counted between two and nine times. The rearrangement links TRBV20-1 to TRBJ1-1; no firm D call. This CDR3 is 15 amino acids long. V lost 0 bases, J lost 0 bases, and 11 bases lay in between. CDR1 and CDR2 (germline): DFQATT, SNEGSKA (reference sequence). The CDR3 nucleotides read TGCAGTGCTAGAGATTTTCGGCAGATGAACACTGAAGCTTTCTTT. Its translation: CSARDFRQMNTEAFF.

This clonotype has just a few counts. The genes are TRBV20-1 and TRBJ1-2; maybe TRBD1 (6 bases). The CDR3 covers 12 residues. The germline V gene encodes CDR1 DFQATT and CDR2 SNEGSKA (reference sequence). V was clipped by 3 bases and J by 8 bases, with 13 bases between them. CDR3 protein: CSARTTGGGYTF. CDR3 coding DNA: TGCAGTGCTAGGACGACAGGCGGGGGCTACACCTTC.

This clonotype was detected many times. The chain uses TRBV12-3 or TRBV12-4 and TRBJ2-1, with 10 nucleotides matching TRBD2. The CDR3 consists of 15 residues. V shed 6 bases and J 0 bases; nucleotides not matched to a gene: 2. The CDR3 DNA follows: TGTGCCAGCAGGGCTAGCGGGAGCTCCTACAATGAGCAGTTCTTC. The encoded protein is CASRASGSSYNEQFF.

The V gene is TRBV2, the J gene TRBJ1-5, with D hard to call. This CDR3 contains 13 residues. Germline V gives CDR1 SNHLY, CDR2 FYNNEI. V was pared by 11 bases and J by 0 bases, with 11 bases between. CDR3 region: CAGSRDSNQPQHF. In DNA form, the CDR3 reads TGTGCCGGAAGCAGAGATAGCAATCAGCCCCAGCATTTT.

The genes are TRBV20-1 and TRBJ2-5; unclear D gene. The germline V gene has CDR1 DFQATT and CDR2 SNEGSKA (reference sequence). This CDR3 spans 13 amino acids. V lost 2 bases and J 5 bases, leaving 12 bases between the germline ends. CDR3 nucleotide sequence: TGCAGTGCTAGACGTCTCCCGGAGGAGACCCAGTACTTC. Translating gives CSARRLPEETQYF.

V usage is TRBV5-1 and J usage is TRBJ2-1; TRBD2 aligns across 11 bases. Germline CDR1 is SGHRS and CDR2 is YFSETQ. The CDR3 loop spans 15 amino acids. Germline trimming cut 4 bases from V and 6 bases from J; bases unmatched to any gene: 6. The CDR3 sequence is CASSLTTSGSNEQFF. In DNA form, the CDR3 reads TGCGCCAGCAGCCTCACTACTAGCGGGAGCAATGAGCAGTTCTTC.

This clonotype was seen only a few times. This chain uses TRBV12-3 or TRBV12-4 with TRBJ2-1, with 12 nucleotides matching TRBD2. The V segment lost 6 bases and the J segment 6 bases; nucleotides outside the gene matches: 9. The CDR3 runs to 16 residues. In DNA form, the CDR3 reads TGTGCCAGCAGCTCGCTAGCGGGAGGGCCGGGCAATGAGCAGTTCTTC. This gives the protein CASSSLAGGPGNEQFF.

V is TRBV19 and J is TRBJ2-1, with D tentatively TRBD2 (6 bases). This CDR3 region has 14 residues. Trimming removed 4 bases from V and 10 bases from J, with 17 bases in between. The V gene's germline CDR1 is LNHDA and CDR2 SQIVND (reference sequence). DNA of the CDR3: TGTGCCAGTAGTAGCCGCGGGACTTCGGGGGAGCAGTTCTTC. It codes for CASSSRGTSGEQFF. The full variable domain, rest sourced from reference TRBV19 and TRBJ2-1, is DGGITQSPKYLFRKEGQNVTLSCEQNLNHDAMYWYRQDPGQGLRLIYYSQIVNDFQKGDIAEGYSVSREKKESFPLTVTSAQKNPTAFYLCASSSRGTSGEQFFGPGTRLTVL.

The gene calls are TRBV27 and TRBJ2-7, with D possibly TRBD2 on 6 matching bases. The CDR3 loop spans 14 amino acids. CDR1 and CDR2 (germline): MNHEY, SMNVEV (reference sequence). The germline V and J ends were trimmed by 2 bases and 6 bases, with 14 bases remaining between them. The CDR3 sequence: CASSLKDGTPEQYF. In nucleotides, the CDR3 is TGTGCCAGCAGTTTAAAGGACGGGACTCCCGAGCAGTACTTC.

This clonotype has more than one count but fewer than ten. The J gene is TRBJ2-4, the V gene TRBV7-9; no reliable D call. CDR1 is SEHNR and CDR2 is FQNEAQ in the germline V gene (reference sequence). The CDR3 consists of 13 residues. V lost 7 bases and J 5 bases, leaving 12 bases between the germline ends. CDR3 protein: CASKTDIENIQYF. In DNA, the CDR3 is TGTGCCAGCAAAACCGACATCGAAAACATTCAGTACTTC.

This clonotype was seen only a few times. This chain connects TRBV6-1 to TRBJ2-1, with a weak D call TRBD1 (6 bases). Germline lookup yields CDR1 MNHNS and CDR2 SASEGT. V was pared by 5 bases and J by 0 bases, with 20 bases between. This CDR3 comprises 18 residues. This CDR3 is CASSKTFRGRSSYNEQFF. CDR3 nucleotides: TGTGCCAGCAGTAAAACGTTCAGGGGCCGGAGCTCCTACAATGAGCAGTTCTTC.

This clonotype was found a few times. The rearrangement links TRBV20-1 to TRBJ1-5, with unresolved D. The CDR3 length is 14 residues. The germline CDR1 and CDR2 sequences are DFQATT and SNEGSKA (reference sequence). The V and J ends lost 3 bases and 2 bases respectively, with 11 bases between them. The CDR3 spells CSAREGSGNQPQHF. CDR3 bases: TGCAGTGCTAGGGAGGGTTCGGGCAATCAGCCCCAGCATTTT.

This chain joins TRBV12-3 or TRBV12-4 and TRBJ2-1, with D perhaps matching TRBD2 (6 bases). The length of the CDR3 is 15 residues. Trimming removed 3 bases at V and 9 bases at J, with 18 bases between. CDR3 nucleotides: TGTGCCAGCAGTTTCTGGAAGACTCGGGGAGGTGAGCAGTTCTTC. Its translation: CASSFWKTRGGEQFF.

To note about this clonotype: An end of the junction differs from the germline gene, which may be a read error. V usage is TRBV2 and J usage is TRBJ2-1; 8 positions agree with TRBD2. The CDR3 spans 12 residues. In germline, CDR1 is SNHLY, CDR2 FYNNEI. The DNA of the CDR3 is TGTGCCAGCAGGACGGGGGGGACTAGTATAGTCTTC. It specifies CASRTGGTSIVF. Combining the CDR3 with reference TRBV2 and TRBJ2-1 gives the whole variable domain EPEVTQTPSHQVTQMGQEVILRCVPISNHLYFYWYRQILGQKVEFLVSFYNNEISEKSEIFDDQFSVERPDGSNFTLKIRSTKLEDSAMYFCASRTGGTSIVFGPGTRLTVL.

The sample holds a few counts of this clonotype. DNA for the CDR3: TGTGCCAGCCACGAGACGGGGCGCCTTGGCTACACCTTC. This translates into CASHETGRLGYTF. The chain couples TRBV6-1 to TRBJ1-2, with D possibly TRBD1 on 5 matching bases. CDR1 and CDR2 from the germline V gene are MNHNS and SASEGT. This CDR3 has 13 residues. With 8 bases removed from V and 7 bases from J, the gap between germline ends came to 17 bases.

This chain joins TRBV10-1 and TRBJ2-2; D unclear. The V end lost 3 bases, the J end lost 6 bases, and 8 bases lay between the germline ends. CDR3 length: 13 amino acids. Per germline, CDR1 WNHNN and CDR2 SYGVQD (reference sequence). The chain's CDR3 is CASSETEPGELFF. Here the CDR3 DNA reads TGCGCCAGCAGTGAAACAGAACCCGGGGAGCTGTTTTTT.

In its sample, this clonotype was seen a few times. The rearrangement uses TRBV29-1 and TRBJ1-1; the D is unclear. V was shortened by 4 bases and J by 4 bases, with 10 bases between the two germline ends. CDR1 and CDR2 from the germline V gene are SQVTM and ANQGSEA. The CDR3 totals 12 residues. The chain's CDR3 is CSVVRDGTEAFF. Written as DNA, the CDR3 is TGCAGCGTTGTTAGGGATGGCACTGAAGCTTTCTTT.

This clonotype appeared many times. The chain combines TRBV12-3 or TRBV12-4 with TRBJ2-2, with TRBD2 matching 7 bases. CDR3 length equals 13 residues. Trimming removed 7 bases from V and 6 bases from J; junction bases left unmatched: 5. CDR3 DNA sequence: TGTGCCAGCACCCTGGGAGGGCCCGGGGAGCTGTTTTTT. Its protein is CASTLGGPGELFF.

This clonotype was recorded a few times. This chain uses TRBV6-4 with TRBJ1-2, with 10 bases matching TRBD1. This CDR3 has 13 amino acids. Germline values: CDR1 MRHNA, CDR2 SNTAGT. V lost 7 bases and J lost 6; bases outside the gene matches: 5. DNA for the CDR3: TGTGCCAGCAAGGGGACAGGGGTAGATGGCTACACCTTC. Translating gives CASKGTGVDGYTF.

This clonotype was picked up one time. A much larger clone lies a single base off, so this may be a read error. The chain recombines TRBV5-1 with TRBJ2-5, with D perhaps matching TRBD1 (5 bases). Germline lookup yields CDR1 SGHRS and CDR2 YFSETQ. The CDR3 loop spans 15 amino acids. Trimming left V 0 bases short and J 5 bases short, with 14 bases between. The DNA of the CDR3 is TGCGCCAGCAGCTTGGCTGGACAATTCCATGAGACCCAGTACTTC. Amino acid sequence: CASSLAGQFHETQYF. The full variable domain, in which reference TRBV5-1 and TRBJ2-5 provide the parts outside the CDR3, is KAGVTQTPRYLIKTRGQQVTLSCSPISGHRSVSWYQQTPGQGLQFLFEYFSETQRNKGNFPGRFSGRQFSNSRSEMNVSTLELGDSALYLCASSLAGQFHETQYFGPGTRLLVL.

CDR3 DNA sequence: TGTGCCAGCAGCTTTGGCGACAGCTCAGATACGCAGTATTTT. As protein: CASSFGDSSDTQYF. The V and J genes are TRBV7-3 and TRBJ2-3; TRBD1 is a possible D gene (5 bases). Germline-derived CDR1 and CDR2 are SGHTA and FQGTGA. Trimming shortened V by 3 bases and J by 4 bases, and 11 bases separated the two germline ends. The CDR3 extends over 14 amino acids.

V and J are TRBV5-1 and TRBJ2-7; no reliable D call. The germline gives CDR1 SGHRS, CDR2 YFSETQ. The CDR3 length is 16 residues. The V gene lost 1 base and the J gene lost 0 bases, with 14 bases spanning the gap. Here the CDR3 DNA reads TGCGCCAGCAGCTTGATTGCTGGGATTGTCTCCTACGAGCAGTACTTC. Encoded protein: CASSLIAGIVSYEQYF.

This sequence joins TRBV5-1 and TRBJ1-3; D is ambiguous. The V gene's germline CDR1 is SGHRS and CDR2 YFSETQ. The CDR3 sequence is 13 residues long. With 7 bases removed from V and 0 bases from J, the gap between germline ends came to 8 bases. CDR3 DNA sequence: TGCGCCAGCGGCCGGGACTCTGGAAACACCATATATTTT. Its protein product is CASGRDSGNTIYF.

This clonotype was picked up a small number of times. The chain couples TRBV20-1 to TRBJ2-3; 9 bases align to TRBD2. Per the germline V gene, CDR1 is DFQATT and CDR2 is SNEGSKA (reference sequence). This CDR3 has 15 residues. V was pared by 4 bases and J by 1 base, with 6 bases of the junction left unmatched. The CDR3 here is CSAISGRGGTDTQYF. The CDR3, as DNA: TGCAGTGCTATTAGCGGGAGAGGGGGCACAGATACGCAGTATTTT.